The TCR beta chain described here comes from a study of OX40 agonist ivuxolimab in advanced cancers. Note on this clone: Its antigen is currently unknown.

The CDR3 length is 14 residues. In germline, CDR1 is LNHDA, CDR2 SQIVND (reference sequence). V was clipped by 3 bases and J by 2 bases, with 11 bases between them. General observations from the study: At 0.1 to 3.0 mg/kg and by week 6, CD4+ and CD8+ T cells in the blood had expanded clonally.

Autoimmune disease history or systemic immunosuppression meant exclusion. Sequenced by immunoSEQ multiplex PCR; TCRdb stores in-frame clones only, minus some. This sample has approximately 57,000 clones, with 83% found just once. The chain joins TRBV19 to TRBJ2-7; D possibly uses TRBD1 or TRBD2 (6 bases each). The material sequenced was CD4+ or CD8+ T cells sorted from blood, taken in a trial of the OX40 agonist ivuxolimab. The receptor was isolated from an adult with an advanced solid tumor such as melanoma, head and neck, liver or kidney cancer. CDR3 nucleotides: TGTGCCAGTAGTATTGGAAGGGGGGCCTACGAGCAGTACTTC. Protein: CASSIGRGAYEQYF.